A single sample gave rise to the 4 T cell receptor beta chains below, sequenced in a study of cytomegalovirus exposure and HLA in healthy donors. PCR was performed using 60 Vbeta and 13 Jbeta primers. The repertoire was sequenced with immunoSEQ multiplex PCR; TCRdb's copy has only in-frame clones and lacks some. The sample shows under 200,000 clones, roughly 80% of them seen only once. Sample: PBMCs. The receptors were gathered from a girl between 2 and 10 years old in good health and CMV-seropositive.

The V and J genes are TRBV4-2 and TRBJ2-1; D remains unclear. V was clipped by 5 bases and J by 6 bases, with 11 bases between them. Germline CDR1 LGHNA, CDR2 YNFKEQ. The length of the CDR3 is 13 residues. The CDR3 loop reads CASSALTVNEQFF. The CDR3 DNA reads TGTGCCAGCAGCGCACTAACCGTCAATGAGCAGTTCTTC.

The genes are TRBV4-1 and TRBJ2-3; TRBD2 agrees at 9 bases. The CDR3 sequence is 17 residues long. The V and J ends lost 2 bases and 0 bases, in that order; junction bases with no gene match: 6. CDR1 is MGHRA, CDR2 YSYEKL, per germline. CDR3 nucleotide sequence: TGCGCCAGCAGCCAATGGTTAGCGGGAGAGAGCACAGATACGCAGTATTTT. Translated, it gives CASSQWLAGESTDTQYF.

The chain links TRBV2 to TRBJ2-4, with D possibly TRBD2 on 5 matching bases. This CDR3 region has 11 residues. Germline V gene data show CDR1 as SNHLY and CDR2 as FYNNEI. The V end lost 3 bases, the J end lost 8 bases, and 5 bases lay between the germline ends. The CDR3 sequence is CASSERDIQYF. The CDR3, as DNA: TGTGCCAGCAGTGAGAGGGACATTCAGTACTTC.

J is TRBJ1-2 and V is TRBV30; no firm D call. Germline V lookup: CDR1 GTSNPN, CDR2 SVGIG (reference sequence). V lost 3 bases to trimming and J lost 2 bases, with 7 bases between them. This CDR3 spans 12 amino acids. CDR3 loop: CAWSVRNYGYTF. CDR3 coding DNA: TGTGCCTGGAGCGTGAGGAACTATGGCTACACCTTC.